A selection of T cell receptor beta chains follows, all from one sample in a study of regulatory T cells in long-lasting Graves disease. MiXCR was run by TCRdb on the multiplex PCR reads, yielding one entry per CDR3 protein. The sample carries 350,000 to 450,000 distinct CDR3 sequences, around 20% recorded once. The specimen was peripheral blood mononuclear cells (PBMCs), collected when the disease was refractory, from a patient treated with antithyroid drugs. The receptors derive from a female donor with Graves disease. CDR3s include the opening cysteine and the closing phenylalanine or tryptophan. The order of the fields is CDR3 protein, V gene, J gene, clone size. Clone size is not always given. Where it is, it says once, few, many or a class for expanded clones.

CDR3aa: CASSQNRGIEAFF; v_gene: TRBV4-1; j_gene: TRBJ1-1; abundance: few
CDR3aa: CASRGDDSYNEQFF; v_gene: TRBV2; j_gene: TRBJ2-1; abundance: many
CDR3aa: CSASRQDNPYEQYF; v_gene: TRBV20-1; j_gene: TRBJ2-7; abundance: many
CDR3aa: CASSFGGEETQYF; v_gene: TRBV12-3/TRBV12-4; j_gene: TRBJ2-5; abundance: few
CDR3aa: CASSWDYSGELFF; v_gene: TRBV11-1; j_gene: TRBJ2-2; abundance: many
CDR3aa: CASSLVEGAGNEKLFF; v_gene: TRBV27; j_gene: TRBJ1-4; abundance: few
CDR3aa: CASSLILGGYEQYF; v_gene: TRBV27; j_gene: TRBJ2-7; abundance: -
CDR3aa: CASSQVVAGVYNEQFF; v_gene: TRBV4-3; j_gene: TRBJ2-1; abundance: -
CDR3aa: CASRGQANQPQHF; v_gene: TRBV6-1; j_gene: TRBJ1-5; abundance: few
CDR3aa: CASSLLGHGNQPQHF; v_gene: TRBV7-8; j_gene: TRBJ1-5; abundance: few
CDR3aa: CASSFTQLSNQPQHF; v_gene: TRBV7-2; j_gene: TRBJ1-5; abundance: many
CDR3aa: CASSSISGTPYEQYF; v_gene: TRBV6-2/TRBV6-3; j_gene: TRBJ2-7; abundance: -
CDR3aa: CASGTGNYEQYF; v_gene: TRBV12-3/TRBV12-4; j_gene: TRBJ2-7; abundance: -
CDR3aa: CASSNRGQVDSPLHF; v_gene: TRBV28; j_gene: TRBJ1-6; abundance: -
CDR3aa: CASSLAPGDSPLHF; v_gene: TRBV12-3/TRBV12-4; j_gene: TRBJ1-6; abundance: many
CDR3aa: CASRTGTGVTGELFF; v_gene: TRBV6-2/TRBV6-3; j_gene: TRBJ2-2; abundance: -
CDR3aa: CSVVWHEETQYF; v_gene: TRBV29-1; j_gene: TRBJ2-5; abundance: few
CDR3aa: CAWHRREYGYTF; v_gene: TRBV30; j_gene: TRBJ1-2; abundance: many
CDR3aa: CSASGETQYF; v_gene: TRBV20-1; j_gene: TRBJ2-5; abundance: many
CDR3aa: CASSPLGQMNTEAFF; v_gene: TRBV7-9; j_gene: TRBJ1-1; abundance: -
CDR3aa: CATSDGLAPGELFF; v_gene: TRBV24-1; j_gene: TRBJ2-2; abundance: few
CDR3aa: CAWSVAGFSNSYEQYF; v_gene: TRBV30; j_gene: TRBJ2-7; abundance: few
CDR3aa: CASSRDTGAGGYTF; v_gene: TRBV4-3; j_gene: TRBJ1-2; abundance: -
CDR3aa: CASTKRGGPLDEQYF; v_gene: TRBV28; j_gene: TRBJ2-7; abundance: many
CDR3aa: CASSFSGTGREQYF; v_gene: TRBV28; j_gene: TRBJ2-7; abundance: many
CDR3aa: CSASFDTGELFF; v_gene: TRBV20-1; j_gene: TRBJ2-2; abundance: few
CDR3aa: CAAGRTGGAYEQYF; v_gene: TRBV6-1; j_gene: TRBJ2-7; abundance: -
CDR3aa: CASSSGSQREQYF; v_gene: TRBV28; j_gene: TRBJ2-7; abundance: many
CDR3aa: CASSLFGGPESEQYF; v_gene: TRBV7-3; j_gene: TRBJ2-7; abundance: -
CDR3aa: CASYQRGQNTGELFF; v_gene: TRBV25-1; j_gene: TRBJ2-2; abundance: -
CDR3aa: CASRKTGGNQPQHF; v_gene: TRBV6-1; j_gene: TRBJ1-5; abundance: -
CDR3aa: CASSLARDNPQETQYF; v_gene: TRBV7-9; j_gene: TRBJ2-5; abundance: few
CDR3aa: CAWRTQANHGYTF; v_gene: TRBV30; j_gene: TRBJ1-2; abundance: -
CDR3aa: CASSEGMDGYTF; v_gene: TRBV2; j_gene: TRBJ1-2; abundance: many
CDR3aa: CASILAVAGGTGELFF; v_gene: TRBV6-1; j_gene: TRBJ2-2; abundance: -
CDR3aa: CASSQTLASPQYF; v_gene: TRBV11-2; j_gene: TRBJ2-3; abundance: few
CDR3aa: CSATNGLAGEFTKNIQYF; v_gene: TRBV20-1; j_gene: TRBJ2-4; abundance: many
CDR3aa: CASSPQTGPNYGYTF; v_gene: TRBV5-1; j_gene: TRBJ1-2; abundance: -
CDR3aa: CASSEVLWVGRGMGTQYF; v_gene: TRBV2; j_gene: TRBJ2-5; abundance: many
CDR3aa: CAISPAAQNTGELCF; v_gene: TRBV10-3; j_gene: TRBJ2-2; abundance: -
CDR3aa: CASSSSQGQGGRFSNQPQHF; v_gene: TRBV28; j_gene: TRBJ1-5; abundance: many
CDR3aa: CSAVELKGGTQYF; v_gene: TRBV20-1; j_gene: TRBJ2-5; abundance: many
CDR3aa: CASSQVGRVEAFF; v_gene: TRBV14; j_gene: TRBJ1-1; abundance: many
CDR3aa: CATSVGTGVNQPQHF; v_gene: TRBV24-1; j_gene: TRBJ1-5; abundance: many
CDR3aa: CASSDQAGKTQYF; v_gene: TRBV6-1; j_gene: TRBJ2-5; abundance: many
CDR3aa: CASSLWGGREEAFF; v_gene: TRBV7-2; j_gene: TRBJ1-1; abundance: -
CDR3aa: CASSASMNTEAFF; v_gene: TRBV19; j_gene: TRBJ1-1; abundance: -
CDR3aa: CASAGESYEQYF; v_gene: TRBV2; j_gene: TRBJ2-7; abundance: many
CDR3aa: CASSPGLGSYEQYF; v_gene: TRBV18; j_gene: TRBJ2-7; abundance: many
CDR3aa: CASSLGHDPASYNEQFF; v_gene: TRBV7-9; j_gene: TRBJ2-1; abundance: once